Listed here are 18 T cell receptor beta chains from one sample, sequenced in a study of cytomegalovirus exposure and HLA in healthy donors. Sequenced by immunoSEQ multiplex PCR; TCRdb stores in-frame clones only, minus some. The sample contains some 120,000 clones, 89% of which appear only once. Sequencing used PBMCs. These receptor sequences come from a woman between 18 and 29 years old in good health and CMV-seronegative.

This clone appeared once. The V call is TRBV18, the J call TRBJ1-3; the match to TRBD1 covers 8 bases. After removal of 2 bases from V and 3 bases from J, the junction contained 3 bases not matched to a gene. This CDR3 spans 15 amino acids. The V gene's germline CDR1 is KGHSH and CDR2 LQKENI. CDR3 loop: CASSPSGTGGNTIYF. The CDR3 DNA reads TGTGCCAGCTCACCAAGTGGGACAGGTGGAAACACCATATATTTT.

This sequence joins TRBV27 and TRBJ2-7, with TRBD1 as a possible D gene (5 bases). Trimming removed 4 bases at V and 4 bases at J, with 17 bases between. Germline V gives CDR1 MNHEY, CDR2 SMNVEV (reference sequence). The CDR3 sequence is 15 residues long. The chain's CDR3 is CASSSQNGAEYEQYF. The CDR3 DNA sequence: TGTGCCAGCAGTTCACAAAATGGGGCCGAATACGAGCAGTACTTC.

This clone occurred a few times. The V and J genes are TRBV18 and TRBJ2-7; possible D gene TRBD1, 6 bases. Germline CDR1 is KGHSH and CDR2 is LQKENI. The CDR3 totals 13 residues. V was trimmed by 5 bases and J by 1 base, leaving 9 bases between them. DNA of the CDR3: TGTGCCAGCTCATTGGACAGATCCTACGAGCAGTACTTC. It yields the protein CASSLDRSYEQYF. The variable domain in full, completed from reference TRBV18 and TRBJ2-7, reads NAGVMQNPRHLVRRRGQEARLRCSPMKGHSHVYWYRQLPEEGLKFMVYLQKENIIDESGMPKERFSAEFPKEGPSILRIQQVVRGDSAAYFCASSLDRSYEQYFGPGTRLTVT.

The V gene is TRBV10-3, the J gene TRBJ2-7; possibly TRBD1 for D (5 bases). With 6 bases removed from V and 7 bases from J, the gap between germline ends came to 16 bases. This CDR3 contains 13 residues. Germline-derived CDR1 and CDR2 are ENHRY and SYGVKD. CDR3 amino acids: CAISDSRLNEQYF. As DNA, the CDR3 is TGTGCCATCAGCGACAGTCGGCTGAATGAGCAGTACTTC.

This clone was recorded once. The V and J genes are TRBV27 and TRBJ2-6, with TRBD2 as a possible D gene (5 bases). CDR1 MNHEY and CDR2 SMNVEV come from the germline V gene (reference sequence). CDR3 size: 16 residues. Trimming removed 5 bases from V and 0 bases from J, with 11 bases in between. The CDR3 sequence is CASSREHTSGANVLTF. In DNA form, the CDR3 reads TGTGCCAGCAGTCGGGAACATACCTCTGGGGCCAACGTCCTGACTTTC.

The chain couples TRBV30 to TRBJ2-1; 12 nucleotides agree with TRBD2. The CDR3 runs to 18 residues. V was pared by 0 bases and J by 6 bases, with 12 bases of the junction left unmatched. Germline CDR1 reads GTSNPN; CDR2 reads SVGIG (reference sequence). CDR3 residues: CAWSVLLAGGPFINEQFF. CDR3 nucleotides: TGTGCCTGGAGTGTACTTCTAGCGGGAGGGCCTTTCATCAATGAGCAGTTCTTC.

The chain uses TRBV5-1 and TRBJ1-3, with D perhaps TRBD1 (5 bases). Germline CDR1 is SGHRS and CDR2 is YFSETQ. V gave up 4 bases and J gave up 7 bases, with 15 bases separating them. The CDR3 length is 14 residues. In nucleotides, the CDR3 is TGCGCCAGCAGCCCGGGACTGATCGGGAACACCATATATTTT. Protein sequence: CASSPGLIGNTIYF.

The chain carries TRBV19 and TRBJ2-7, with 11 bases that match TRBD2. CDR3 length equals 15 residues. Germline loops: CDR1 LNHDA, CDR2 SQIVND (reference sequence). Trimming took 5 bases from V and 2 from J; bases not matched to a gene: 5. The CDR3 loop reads CASSFGTSGTYEQYF. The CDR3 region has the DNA TGTGCCAGTAGTTTTGGGACTAGCGGAACCTACGAGCAGTACTTC.

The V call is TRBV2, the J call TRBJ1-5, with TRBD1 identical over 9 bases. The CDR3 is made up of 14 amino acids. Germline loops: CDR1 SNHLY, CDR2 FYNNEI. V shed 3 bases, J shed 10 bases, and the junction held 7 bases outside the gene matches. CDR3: CASSDTGTGTPQHF. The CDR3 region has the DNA TGTGCCAGCAGTGATACCGGGACAGGGACTCCCCAGCATTTT.

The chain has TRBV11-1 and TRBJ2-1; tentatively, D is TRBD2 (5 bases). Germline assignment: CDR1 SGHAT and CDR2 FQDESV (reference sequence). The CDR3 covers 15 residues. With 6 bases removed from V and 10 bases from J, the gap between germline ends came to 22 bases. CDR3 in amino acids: CASRSMGGGAGEQFF. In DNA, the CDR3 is TGTGCCAGCAGGTCAATGGGCGGTGGCGCGGGCGAGCAGTTCTTC.

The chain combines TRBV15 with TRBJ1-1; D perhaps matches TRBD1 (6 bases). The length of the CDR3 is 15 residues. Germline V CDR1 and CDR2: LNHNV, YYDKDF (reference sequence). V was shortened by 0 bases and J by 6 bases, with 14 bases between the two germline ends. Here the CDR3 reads CATSRDPGGASEAFF. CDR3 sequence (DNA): TGTGCCACCAGCAGAGACCCTGGGGGGGCCTCTGAAGCTTTCTTT.

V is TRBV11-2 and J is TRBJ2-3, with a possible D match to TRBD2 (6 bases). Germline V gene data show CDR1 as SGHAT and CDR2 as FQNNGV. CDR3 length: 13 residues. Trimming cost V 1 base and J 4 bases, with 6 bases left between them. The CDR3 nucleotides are TGTGCCAGCAGCTTAGCGGGAGCAGATACGCAGTATTTT. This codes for CASSLAGADTQYF.

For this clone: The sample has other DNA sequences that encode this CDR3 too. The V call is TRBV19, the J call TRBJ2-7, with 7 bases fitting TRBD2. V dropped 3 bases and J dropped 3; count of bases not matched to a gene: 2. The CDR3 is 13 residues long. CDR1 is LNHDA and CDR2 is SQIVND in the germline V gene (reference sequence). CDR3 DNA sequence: TGTGCCAGTAGTATGGGGGAGGGCTACGAGCAGTACTTC. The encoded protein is CASSMGEGYEQYF.

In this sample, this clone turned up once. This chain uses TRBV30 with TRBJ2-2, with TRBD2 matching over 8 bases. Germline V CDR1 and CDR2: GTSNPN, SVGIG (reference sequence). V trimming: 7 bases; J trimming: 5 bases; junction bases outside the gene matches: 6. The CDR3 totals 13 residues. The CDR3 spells CASRLAGTGELFF. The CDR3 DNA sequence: TGTGCCTCTCGGTTAGCGGGAACCGGGGAGCTGTTTTTT.

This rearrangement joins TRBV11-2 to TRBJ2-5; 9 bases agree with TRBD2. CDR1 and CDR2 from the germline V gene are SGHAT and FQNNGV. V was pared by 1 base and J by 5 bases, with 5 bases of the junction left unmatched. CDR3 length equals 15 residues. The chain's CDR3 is CASSLASSGRETQYF. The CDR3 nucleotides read TGTGCCAGCAGCTTAGCATCCAGCGGGAGGGAGACCCAGTACTTC.

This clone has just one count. CDR3 bases: TGCGCCAGCAGCTTGGTTCAGGGTCGGCAGACCCAGTACTTC. Protein sequence: CASSLVQGRQTQYF. The rearrangement links TRBV5-1 to TRBJ2-5; weak D call: TRBD1 (5 bases). Germline CDR1 is SGHRS and CDR2 is YFSETQ. The CDR3 is 14 residues long. Trimming pared 0 bases from V and 6 bases from J, leaving 12 bases between.

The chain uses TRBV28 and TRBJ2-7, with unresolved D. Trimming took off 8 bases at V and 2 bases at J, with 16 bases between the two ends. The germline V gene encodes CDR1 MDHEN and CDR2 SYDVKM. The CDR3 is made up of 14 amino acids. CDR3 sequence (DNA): TGTGCCAGCTCCCTCAGCGCGCAGCCCTACGAGCAGTACTTC. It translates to CASSLSAQPYEQYF.

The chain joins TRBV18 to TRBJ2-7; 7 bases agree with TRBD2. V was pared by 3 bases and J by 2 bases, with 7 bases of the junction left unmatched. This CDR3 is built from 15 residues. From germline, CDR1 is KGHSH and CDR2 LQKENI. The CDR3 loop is CASSPIGGETYEQYF. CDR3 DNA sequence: TGTGCCAGCTCACCCATTGGGGGGGAGACCTACGAGCAGTACTTC.